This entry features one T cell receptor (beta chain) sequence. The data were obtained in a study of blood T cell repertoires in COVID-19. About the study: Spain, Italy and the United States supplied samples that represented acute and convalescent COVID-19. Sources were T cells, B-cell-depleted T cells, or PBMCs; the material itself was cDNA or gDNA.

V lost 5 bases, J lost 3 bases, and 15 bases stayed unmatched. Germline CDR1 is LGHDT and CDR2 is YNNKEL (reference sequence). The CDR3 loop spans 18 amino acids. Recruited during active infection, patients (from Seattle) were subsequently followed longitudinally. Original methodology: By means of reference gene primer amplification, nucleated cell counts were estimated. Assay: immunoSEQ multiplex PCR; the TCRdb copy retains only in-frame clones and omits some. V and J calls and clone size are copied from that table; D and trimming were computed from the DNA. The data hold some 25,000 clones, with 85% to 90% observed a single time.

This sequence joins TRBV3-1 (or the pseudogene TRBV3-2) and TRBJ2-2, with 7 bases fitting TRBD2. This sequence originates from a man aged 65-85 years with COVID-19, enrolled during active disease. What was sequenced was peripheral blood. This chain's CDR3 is CASSFLRGERGDTGELFF. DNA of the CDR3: TGTGCCAGCAGCTTCCTCCGCGGGGAGCGGGGAGACACCGGGGAGCTGTTTTTT.